This TCR beta chain is drawn from a study of T cells in Graves' hyperthyroidism and ophthalmopathy. Study-wide results and limits: The majority of expanded thyroid clonotypes above 0.001 also appeared in blood.

Losses at the gene ends were 2 bases for V and 8 bases for J; bases not matched to a gene: 6. Germline loops: CDR1 SGHTA, CDR2 FQGNSA. The CDR3 spans 14 residues. RNA transcripts provided the source from which TCR beta CDR3 regions were amplified. TCR CDR3 regions were first amplified by RT-PCR with HTBI primers. TCRdb re-analysed the multiplex PCR reads in MiXCR, keeping a single row per CDR3 protein. The table shows roughly 360,000 distinct CDR3 sequences, with roughly 12% occurring only once. Newly diagnosed patients aged 18 to 65 had hyperthyroidism of under 2 months' duration. The sample, blood from the first hyperthyroidism diagnosis, precedes any ophthalmopathy symptoms. PBMCs were obtained from 10 ml fresh peripheral blood. About this clonotype itself: Antigen: not known.

The sample comprised blood. The sequence was obtained from a man younger than 40 with Graves' hyperthyroidism that later progressed to Graves' ophthalmopathy. The rearrangement links TRBV7-2 to TRBJ2-1, with 7 nucleotides matching TRBD1. In DNA form, the CDR3 reads TGTGCCAGCAGCTTATACAGGGGAGTGGATGAGCAGTTCTTC. Translated, it gives CASSLYRGVDEQFF.